Given below is one T cell receptor beta chain in context. Its antigen is currently unknown. Assay: immunoSEQ multiplex PCR; the TCRdb copy retains only in-frame clones and omits some. This table holds around 370,000 clones, around 84% found once. Described treatment: around 19 received Ad26.COV2.S at low or high dose, single or two shots; 5 received placebo; per-sample allocation not given. Sampling was performed 63 days after the first vaccine or placebo injection. Germline V CDR1 and CDR2: SGHTA, FQGNSA. The V gene end was trimmed by 3 bases and the J gene end by 1 base; junction bases not matched to a gene: 2. This CDR3 contains 14 residues. The data derive from a study of Ad26.COV2.S vaccination and SARS-CoV-2 variants. Across the whole study: Recipients of Ad26.COV2.S got it intramuscularly, once or twice 56 days apart.

General study results and limits: Comparable non-spike TCR breadth was observed in vaccine and placebo recipients. An underestimation of total T cell responses may have resulted from the TCR breadth and depth analyses.

V usage is TRBV7-2 and J usage is TRBJ1-2, with TRBD1 identical over 7 bases. Sequenced material: peripheral blood, taken in a trial of Ad26.COV2.S vaccine versus placebo. The TCR originated in a person aged 18-60 years who received the Ad26.COV2.S COVID-19 vaccine or a placebo. CDR3: CASSLAGGNYGYTF. DNA for the CDR3: TGTGCCAGCAGCTTGGCAGGGGGTAACTATGGCTACACCTTC.